The 15 T cell receptor beta chains below all came from one sample that was sequenced in a study of beta chain features in type 1 diabetes. As every portion of the isolated RNA was reverse transcribed, the sequencing read expressed TCRB transcripts. The data were produced by immunoSEQ multiplex PCR, yet TCRdb's version contains in-frame clones alone and is incomplete. The table has hundreds of thousands of clones, 15% seen once. Sequenced material: naive CD4+ T cells from blood. Receptors were obtained from a young man in good health.

The sample holds a few counts of this clone. The chain has TRBV9 and TRBJ1-6, with D uncertain. Germline CDR1 and CDR2: SGDLS and YYNGEE. The CDR3 has 15 amino acids. The V gene lost 3 bases and the J gene lost 3 bases, with 10 bases spanning the gap. The CDR3 spells CASSALELYNSPLHF. For the CDR3, the DNA is TGTGCCAGCAGCGCGCTTGAACTCTATAATTCACCCCTCCACTTT. Full variable domain (outside the CDR3, taken from reference TRBV9 and TRBJ1-6): DSGVTQTPKHLITATGQRVTLRCSPRSGDLSVYWYQQSLDQGLQFLIQYYNGEERAKGNILERFSAQQFPDLHSELNLSSLELGDSALYFCASSALELYNSPLHFGNGTRLTVT.

Only a few counts were recorded for this clone. The genes are TRBV5-1 and TRBJ1-5; D might be TRBD1 (5 bases). V was trimmed by 0 bases and J by 1 base, leaving 11 bases between them. This CDR3 is built from 16 residues. Germline V lookup: CDR1 SGHRS, CDR2 YFSETQ. The CDR3 region is CASSLEGRESNQPQHF. In nucleotides, the CDR3 is TGCGCCAGCAGCTTGGAAGGCAGGGAGAGCAATCAGCCCCAGCATTTT.

The chain has TRBV7-3 and TRBJ1-1; D remains unclear. CDR1 SGHTA and CDR2 FQGTGA come from the germline V gene. V was cut by 1 base and J by 5 bases, with 11 bases left in between. The CDR3 consists of 14 residues. Here the CDR3 reads CASSLRRTGTEAFF. DNA for the CDR3: TGTGCCAGCAGCTTAAGGCGGACCGGGACTGAAGCTTTCTTT.

The chain joins TRBV5-1 to TRBJ1-5, with D perhaps matching TRBD1 (6 bases). V was clipped by 4 bases and J by 3 bases, with 17 bases between them. The CDR3 spans 16 residues. Looked up from germline, CDR1 is SGHRS and CDR2 is YFSETQ. The CDR3 DNA reads as TGCGCCAGCAGCCCCGGACAGATCGGGTCCAATCAGCCCCAGCATTTT. Encoded protein: CASSPGQIGSNQPQHF.

This clone was counted between two and nine times. The chain combines TRBV6-5 with TRBJ2-1, with D tentatively TRBD2 (6 bases). The CDR3 is 15 residues long. V dropped 8 bases and J dropped 4 bases, with 18 bases sitting between them. The V gene's germline CDR1 is MNHEY and CDR2 SVGAGI. The CDR3 coding sequence is TGTGCCAGCCAAGTCGCTAGCGTGTCGTACAATGAGCAGTTCTTC. This translates into CASQVASVSYNEQFF.

This clone was seen a handful of times. This chain links TRBV5-6 with TRBJ1-1; TRBD1 matches at 9 bases. This CDR3 is 17 amino acids long. Germline assignment: CDR1 SGHDT and CDR2 YYEEEE. J lost 4 bases, V lost 0 bases, and 10 bases had no gene match. CDR3 in amino acids: CASSLDLQGAGRTEAFF. In nucleotides, the CDR3 is TGTGCCAGCAGCTTGGACCTACAGGGGGCTGGACGCACTGAAGCTTTCTTT.

This clone was detected a few times. The CDR3 loop is CASSGPGLKGEKLFF. In nucleotides, the CDR3 is TGTGCCAGCAGTGGACCCGGACTGAAGGGTGAAAAACTGTTTTTT. J is TRBJ1-4 and V is TRBV2; D unresolved. V lost 4 bases to trimming and J lost 7 bases, with 16 bases between them. The germline V gene encodes CDR1 SNHLY and CDR2 FYNNEI. CDR3 length: 15 amino acids.

The chain joins TRBV6-5 to TRBJ2-5, with TRBD2 matching 11 bases. Looked up from germline, CDR1 is MNHEY and CDR2 is SVGAGI. Trimming removed 0 bases from V and 7 bases from J; junction bases left unmatched: 4. This CDR3 has 15 residues. CDR3 in DNA: TGTGCCAGCAGTTACTCTAGCGGGAGGGGAGGGACCCAGTACTTC. Encoded protein: CASSYSSGRGGTQYF.

The rearrangement joins TRBV10-3 to TRBJ1-6, with D hard to call. This CDR3 has 17 residues. Germline CDR1 is ENHRY and CDR2 is SYGVKD. Trimming shortened V by 0 bases and J by 0 bases, and 9 bases separated the two germline ends. CDR3 in amino acids: CAISESATSSYNSPLHF. CDR3 DNA: TGTGCCATCAGTGAGTCTGCGACGAGCTCCTATAATTCACCCCTCCACTTT.

The table lists this clone with a few counts. The chain combines TRBV29-1 with TRBJ2-7; 8 positions agree with TRBD1. V lost 4 bases, J lost 1 base, and 6 bases stayed unmatched. This CDR3 comprises 14 residues. The germline V gene has CDR1 SQVTM and CDR2 ANQGSEA. CDR3 residues: CSVGRTGRSYEQYF. The CDR3 nucleotides are TGCAGCGTTGGTCGGACAGGGCGTTCCTACGAGCAGTACTTC.

The chain joins TRBV6-5 to TRBJ2-3; 8 bases align to TRBD1. V shed 5 bases and J 3 bases; nucleotides not matched to a gene: 4. The germline V gene encodes CDR1 MNHEY and CDR2 SVGAGI. CDR3 length: 14 amino acids. CDR3 in amino acids: CASSRTGLTDTQYF. Written as DNA, the CDR3 is TGTGCCAGCAGTCGGACAGGGCTAACAGATACGCAGTATTTT.

There are a few counts of this clone. The chain couples TRBV10-3 to TRBJ2-1; no clear D gene. CDR1 is ENHRY and CDR2 is SYGVKD in the germline V gene. The CDR3 sequence is 12 residues long. V lost 6 bases, J lost 5 bases, and 8 bases lay in between. CDR3: CAIRRTDNEQFF. In DNA, the CDR3 is TGTGCCATCAGGAGGACGGACAATGAGCAGTTCTTC.

This chain links TRBV7-9 with TRBJ2-5, with D possibly being TRBD1 (5 bases). Germline-derived CDR1 and CDR2 are SEHNR and FQNEAQ (reference sequence). CDR3 length: 15 amino acids. V was shortened by 2 bases and J by 3 bases, with 13 bases between the two germline ends. CDR3 protein: CASSLRVGREETQYF. For the CDR3, the DNA is TGTGCCAGCAGCTTACGAGTAGGCAGGGAAGAGACCCAGTACTTC.

DNA for the CDR3: TGTGCCAGTAGTAGAGGGGACGTGGGTGACGAGCAGTACTTC. Residues: CASSRGDVGDEQYF. The J gene is TRBJ2-7, the V gene TRBV19; D possibly uses TRBD1 or TRBD2 (5 bases each). V was pared by 4 bases and J by 5 bases, with 15 bases between. This CDR3 contains 14 residues. The germline gives CDR1 LNHDA, CDR2 SQIVND (reference sequence). Looking up the rest from reference TRBV19 and TRBJ2-7 gives the full variable domain: DGGITQSPKYLFRKEGQNVTLSCEQNLNHDAMYWYRQDPGQGLRLIYYSQIVNDFQKGDIAEGYSVSREKKESFPLTVTSAQKNPTAFYLCASSRGDVGDEQYFGPGTRLTVT.

The table lists this clone with a few counts. This chain connects TRBV18 to TRBJ1-3, with TRBD1 matching 7 bases. This CDR3 region has 15 residues. Germline V lookup: CDR1 KGHSH, CDR2 LQKENI. V was pared by 1 base and J by 4 bases, with 4 bases of the junction left unmatched. CDR3 amino acids: CASSPQQGPGNTIYF. The CDR3 region has the DNA TGTGCCAGCTCACCACAACAGGGGCCAGGAAACACCATATATTTT.